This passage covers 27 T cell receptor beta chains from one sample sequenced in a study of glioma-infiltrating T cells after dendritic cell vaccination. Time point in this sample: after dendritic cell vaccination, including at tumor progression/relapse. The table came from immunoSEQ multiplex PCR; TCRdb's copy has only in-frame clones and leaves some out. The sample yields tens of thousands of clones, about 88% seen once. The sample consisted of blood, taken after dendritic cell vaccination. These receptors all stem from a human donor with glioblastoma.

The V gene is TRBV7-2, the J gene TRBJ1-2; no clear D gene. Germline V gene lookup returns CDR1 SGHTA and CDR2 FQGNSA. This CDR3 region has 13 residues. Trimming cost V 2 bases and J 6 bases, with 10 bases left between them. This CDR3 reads CASSLILSNGYTF. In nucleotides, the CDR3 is TGTGCCAGCAGCTTAATTCTGTCTAATGGCTACACCTTC.

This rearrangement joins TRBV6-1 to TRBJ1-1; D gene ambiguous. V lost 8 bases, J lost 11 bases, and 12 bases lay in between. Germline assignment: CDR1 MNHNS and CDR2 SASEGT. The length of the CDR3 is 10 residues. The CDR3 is CASFLAFAFF. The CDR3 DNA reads TGTGCCAGCTTTCTAGCATTCGCTTTCTTT.

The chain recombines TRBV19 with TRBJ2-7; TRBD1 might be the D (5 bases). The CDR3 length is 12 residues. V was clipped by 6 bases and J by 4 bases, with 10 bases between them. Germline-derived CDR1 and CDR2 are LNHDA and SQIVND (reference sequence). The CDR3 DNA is TGTGCCAGTAGCCAGGGCCCTTACGAGCAGTACTTC. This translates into CASSQGPYEQYF.

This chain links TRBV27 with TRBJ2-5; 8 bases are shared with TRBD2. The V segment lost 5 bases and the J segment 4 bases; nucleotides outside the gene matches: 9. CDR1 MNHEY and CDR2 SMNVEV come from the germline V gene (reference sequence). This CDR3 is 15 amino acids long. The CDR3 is CASSPLRGRTETQYF. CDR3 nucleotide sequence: TGTGCCAGCAGTCCTCTGCGCGGGAGGACAGAGACCCAGTACTTC.

CDR3 loop: CASNTAPGLAGLFLDEQFF. The CDR3 region has the DNA TGTGCCAGCAATACTGCACCGGGACTAGCGGGACTCTTTCTTGATGAGCAGTTCTTC. The rearrangement uses TRBV28 and TRBJ2-1; 13 bases agree with TRBD2. Germline V gene sequence: CDR1 MDHEN, CDR2 SYDVKM. The CDR3 sequence is 19 residues long. V was pared by 7 bases and J by 8 bases, with 20 bases of the junction left unmatched. Looking up the rest from reference TRBV28 and TRBJ2-1 gives the full variable domain: DVKVTQSSRYLVKRTGEKVFLECVQDMDHENMFWYRQDPGLGLRLIYFSYDVKMKEKGDIPEGYSVSREKKERFSLILESASTNQTSMYLCASNTAPGLAGLFLDEQFFGPGTRLTVL.

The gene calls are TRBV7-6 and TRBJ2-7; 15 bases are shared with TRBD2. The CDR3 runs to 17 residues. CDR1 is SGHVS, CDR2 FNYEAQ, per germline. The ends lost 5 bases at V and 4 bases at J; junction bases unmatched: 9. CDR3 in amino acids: CASSPGLAGGPFYEQYF. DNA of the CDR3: TGTGCCAGCAGCCCAGGACTAGCGGGAGGGCCATTTTACGAGCAGTACTTC.

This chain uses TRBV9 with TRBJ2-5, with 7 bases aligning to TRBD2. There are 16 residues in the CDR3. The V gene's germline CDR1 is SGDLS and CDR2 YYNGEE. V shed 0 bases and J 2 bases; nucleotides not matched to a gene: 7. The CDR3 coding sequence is TGTGCCAGCAGCGTAGGTCCAGCGGGGCGACAAGAGACCCAGTACTTC. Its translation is CASSVGPAGRQETQYF.

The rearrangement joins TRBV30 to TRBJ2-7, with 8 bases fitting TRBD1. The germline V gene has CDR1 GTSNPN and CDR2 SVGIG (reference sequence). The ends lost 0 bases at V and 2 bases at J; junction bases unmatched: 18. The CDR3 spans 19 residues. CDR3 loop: CAWSVLRGHVLSSPYEQYF. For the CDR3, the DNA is TGTGCCTGGAGTGTACTCAGGGGGCATGTACTTTCCTCTCCCTACGAGCAGTACTTC.

The CDR3 loop is CASSLSYFRSSYEQYF. CDR3 bases: TGTGCCAGCAGCTTATCGTATTTCAGGTCCTCCTACGAGCAGTACTTC. The chain couples TRBV11-1 to TRBJ2-7; D is unresolved. CDR3 length equals 16 residues. The V and J ends lost 2 bases and 0 bases respectively, with 14 bases between them. Germline-derived CDR1 and CDR2 are SGHAT and FQDESV (reference sequence).

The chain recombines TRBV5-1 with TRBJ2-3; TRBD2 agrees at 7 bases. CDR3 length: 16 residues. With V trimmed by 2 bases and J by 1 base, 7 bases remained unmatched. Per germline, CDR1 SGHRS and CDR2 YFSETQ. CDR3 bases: TGCGCCAGCAGCTTTCGCGGGAGAGACGGCACAGATACGCAGTATTTT. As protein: CASSFRGRDGTDTQYF.

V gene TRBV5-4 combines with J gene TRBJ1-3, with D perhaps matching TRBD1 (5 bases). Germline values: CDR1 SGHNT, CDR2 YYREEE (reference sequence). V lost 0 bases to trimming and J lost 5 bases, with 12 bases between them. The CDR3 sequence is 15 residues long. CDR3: CASSLAAGNRNTIYF. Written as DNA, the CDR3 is TGTGCCAGCAGCTTGGCGGCAGGGAACAGAAACACCATATATTTT. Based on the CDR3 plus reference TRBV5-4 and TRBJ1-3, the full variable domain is ETGVTQSPTHLIKTRGQQVTLRCSSQSGHNTVSWYQQALGQGPQFIFQYYREEENGRGNFPPRFSGLQFPNYSSELNVNALELDDSALYLCASSLAAGNRNTIYFGEGSWLTVV.

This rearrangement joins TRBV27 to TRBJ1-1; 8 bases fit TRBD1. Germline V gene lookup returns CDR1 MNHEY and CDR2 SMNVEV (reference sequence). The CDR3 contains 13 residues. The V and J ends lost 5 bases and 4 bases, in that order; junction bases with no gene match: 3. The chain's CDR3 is CASSQGARTEAFF. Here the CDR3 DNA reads TGTGCCAGCAGTCAGGGGGCACGCACTGAAGCTTTCTTT.

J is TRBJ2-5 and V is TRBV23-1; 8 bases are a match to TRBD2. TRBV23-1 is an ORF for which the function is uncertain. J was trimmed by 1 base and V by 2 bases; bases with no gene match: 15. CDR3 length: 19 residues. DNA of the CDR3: TGCGCCAGCAGTCAAACGTCTTGGGGTCTAGCGGGCCTCCAAGAGACCCAGTACTTC. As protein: CASSQTSWGLAGLQETQYF.

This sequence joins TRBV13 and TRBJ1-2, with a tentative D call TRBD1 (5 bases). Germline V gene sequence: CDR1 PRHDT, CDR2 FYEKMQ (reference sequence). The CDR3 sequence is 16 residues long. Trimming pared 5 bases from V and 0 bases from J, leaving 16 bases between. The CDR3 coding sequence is TGTGCCAGCAGCACCGGACACTCAAAAGCTAACTATGGCTACACCTTC. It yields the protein CASSTGHSKANYGYTF.

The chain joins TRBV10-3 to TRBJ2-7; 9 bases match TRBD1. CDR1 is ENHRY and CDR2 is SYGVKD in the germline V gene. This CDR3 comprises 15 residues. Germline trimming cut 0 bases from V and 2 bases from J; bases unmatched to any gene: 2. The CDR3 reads CAISESGTGTYEQYF. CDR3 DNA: TGTGCCATCAGTGAGTCGGGGACAGGGACCTACGAGCAGTACTTC.

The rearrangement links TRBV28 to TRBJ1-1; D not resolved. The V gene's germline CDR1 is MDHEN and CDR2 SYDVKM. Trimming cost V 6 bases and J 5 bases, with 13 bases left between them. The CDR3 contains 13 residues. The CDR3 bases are TGTGCCAGCAGCCCCCGAAGGGAGACTGAAGCTTTCTTT. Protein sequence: CASSPRRETEAFF.

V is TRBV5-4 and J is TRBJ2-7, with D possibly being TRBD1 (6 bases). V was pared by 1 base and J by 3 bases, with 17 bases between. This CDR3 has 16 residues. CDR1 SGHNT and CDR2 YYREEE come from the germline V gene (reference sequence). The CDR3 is CASSLSSGVRGYEQYF. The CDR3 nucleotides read TGTGCCAGCAGCTTGTCATCTGGTGTCAGGGGCTACGAGCAGTACTTC. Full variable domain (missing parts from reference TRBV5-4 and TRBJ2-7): ETGVTQSPTHLIKTRGQQVTLRCSSQSGHNTVSWYQQALGQGPQFIFQYYREEENGRGNFPPRFSGLQFPNYSSELNVNALELDDSALYLCASSLSSGVRGYEQYFGPGTRLTVT.

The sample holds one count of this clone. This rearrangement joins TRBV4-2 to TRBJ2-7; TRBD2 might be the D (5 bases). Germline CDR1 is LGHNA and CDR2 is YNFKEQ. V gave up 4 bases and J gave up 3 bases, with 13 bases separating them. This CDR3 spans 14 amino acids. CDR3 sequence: CASSREYRNYEQYF. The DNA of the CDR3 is TGTGCCAGCAGCCGGGAGTATAGGAACTACGAGCAGTACTTC.

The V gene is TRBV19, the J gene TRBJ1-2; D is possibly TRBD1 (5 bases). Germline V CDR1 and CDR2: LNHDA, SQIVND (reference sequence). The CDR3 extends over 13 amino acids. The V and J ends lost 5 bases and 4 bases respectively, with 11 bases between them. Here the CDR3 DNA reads TGTGCCAGTAGTCCCACAGGAACCTATGGCTACACCTTC. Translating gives CASSPTGTYGYTF.

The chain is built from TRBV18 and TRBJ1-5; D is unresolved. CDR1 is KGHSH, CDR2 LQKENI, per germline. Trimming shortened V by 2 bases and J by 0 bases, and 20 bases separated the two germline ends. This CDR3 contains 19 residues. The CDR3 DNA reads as TGTGCCAGCTCACCATCCACAGTACGTAAATCCTCTAGCAATCAGCCCCAGCATTTT. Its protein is CASSPSTVRKSSSNQPQHF.

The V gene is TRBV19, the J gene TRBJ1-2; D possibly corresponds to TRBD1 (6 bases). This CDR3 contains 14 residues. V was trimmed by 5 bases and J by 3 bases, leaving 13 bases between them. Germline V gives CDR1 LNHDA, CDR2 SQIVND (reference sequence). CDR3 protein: CASSPRQEYYGYTF. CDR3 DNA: TGTGCCAGTAGTCCCCGACAGGAGTACTATGGCTACACCTTC. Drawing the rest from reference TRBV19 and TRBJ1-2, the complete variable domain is DGGITQSPKYLFRKEGQNVTLSCEQNLNHDAMYWYRQDPGQGLRLIYYSQIVNDFQKGDIAEGYSVSREKKESFPLTVTSAQKNPTAFYLCASSPRQEYYGYTFGSGTRLTVV.

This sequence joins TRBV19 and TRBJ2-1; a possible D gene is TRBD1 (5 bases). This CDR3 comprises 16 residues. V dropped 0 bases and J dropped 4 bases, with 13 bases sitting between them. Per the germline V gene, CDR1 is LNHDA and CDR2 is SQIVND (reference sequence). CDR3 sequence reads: CASSIELRQLYNEQFF. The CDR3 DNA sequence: TGTGCCAGTAGTATAGAGCTAAGACAGCTTTACAATGAGCAGTTCTTC. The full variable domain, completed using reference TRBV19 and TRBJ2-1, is DGGITQSPKYLFRKEGQNVTLSCEQNLNHDAMYWYRQDPGQGLRLIYYSQIVNDFQKGDIAEGYSVSREKKESFPLTVTSAQKNPTAFYLCASSIELRQLYNEQFFGPGTRLTVL.

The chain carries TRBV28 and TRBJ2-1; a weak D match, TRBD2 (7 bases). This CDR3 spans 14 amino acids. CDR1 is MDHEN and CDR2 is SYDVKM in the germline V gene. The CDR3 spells CAVGGPPSYNEQFF. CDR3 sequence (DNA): TGTGCGGTGGGGGGGCCACCATCCTACAATGAGCAGTTCTTC.

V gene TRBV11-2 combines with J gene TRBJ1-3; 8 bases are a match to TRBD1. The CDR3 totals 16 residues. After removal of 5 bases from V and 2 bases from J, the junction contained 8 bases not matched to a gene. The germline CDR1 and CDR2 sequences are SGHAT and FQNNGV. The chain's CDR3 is CASSRSGTGTGNTIYF. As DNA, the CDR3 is TGTGCCAGCAGCCGTTCCGGGACAGGCACTGGAAACACCATATATTTT.

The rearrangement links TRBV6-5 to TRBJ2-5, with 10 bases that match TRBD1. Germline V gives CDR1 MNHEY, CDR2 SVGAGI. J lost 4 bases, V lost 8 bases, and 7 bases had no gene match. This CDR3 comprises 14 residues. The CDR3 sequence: CASSDRGRGETQYF. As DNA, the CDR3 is TGTGCCAGCTCAGACAGGGGGCGTGGAGAGACCCAGTACTTC.

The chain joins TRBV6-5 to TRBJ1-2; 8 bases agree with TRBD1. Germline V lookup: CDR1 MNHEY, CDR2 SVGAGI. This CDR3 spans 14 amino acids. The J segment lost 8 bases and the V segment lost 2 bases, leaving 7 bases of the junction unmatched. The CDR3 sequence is CASSYGRGLGGYTF. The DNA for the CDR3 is TGTGCCAGCAGTTACGGCAGGGGGCTCGGGGGCTACACCTTC.

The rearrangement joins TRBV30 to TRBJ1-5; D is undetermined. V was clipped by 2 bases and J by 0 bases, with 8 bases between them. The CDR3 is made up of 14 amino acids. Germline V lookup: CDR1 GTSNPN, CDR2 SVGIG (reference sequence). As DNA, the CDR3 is TGTGCCTGGAGTCGGACTAATAGCAATCAGCCCCAGCATTTT. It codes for CAWSRTNSNQPQHF. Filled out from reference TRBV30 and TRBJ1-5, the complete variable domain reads SQTIHQWPATLVQPVGSPLSLECTVEGTSNPNLYWYRQAAGRGLQLLFYSVGIGQISSEVPQNLSASRPQDRQFILSSKKLLLSDSGFYLCAWSRTNSNQPQHFGDGTRLSIL.